This T cell receptor (beta chain) was sequenced during a study of blood T cell repertoires in COVID-19. In its sample, this clone was seen once. Clones were sequenced by immunoSEQ multiplex PCR, and TCRdb holds only the in-frame ones, with some missing. The repertoire holds about 310,000 clones, with over 75% as singletons. CDR3 length: 13 amino acids. Trimming took off 5 bases at V and 6 bases at J, with 11 bases between the two ends. Germline CDR1 SNHLY, CDR2 FYNNEI. The sequence came from a man aged 45-60 years with active or convalescent COVID-19. The material sequenced was peripheral blood. The chain carries TRBV2 and TRBJ1-5; D may be TRBD1 (6 bases). CDR3 in DNA: TGTGCCAGCAGTCGGGACACCGTTCAGCCCCAGCATTTT. Its protein product is CASSRDTVQPQHF.